These 26 T cell receptor beta chains share one sample of origin, sequenced in a study of cytomegalovirus exposure and HLA in healthy donors. In the PCR, 60 Vbeta and 13 Jbeta primers were used. Assay used: immunoSEQ multiplex PCR; TCRdb lists only in-frame clones, some missing. The sample lists roughly 190,000 clones; roughly 80% were seen once. The sample consisted of PBMCs. These receptors were obtained from a woman aged 50 to 60 in good health and CMV-seronegative.

This chain connects TRBV18 to TRBJ2-7; 8 nucleotides agree with TRBD1. Germline V gene sequence: CDR1 KGHSH, CDR2 LQKENI. There are 16 residues in the CDR3. V trimming: 5 bases; J trimming: 1 base; junction bases outside the gene matches: 10. CDR3 bases: TGTGCCAGCTCAGCCACCCGTAACAGGGGGTCCTACGAGCAGTACTTC. Translation: CASSATRNRGSYEQYF.

The chain recombines TRBV6-6 with TRBJ2-4; tentatively, D is TRBD2 (5 bases). V lost 5 bases and J lost 7, with 12 bases in between. The CDR3 length is 13 residues. From germline, CDR1 is MNHNY and CDR2 SVGAGI (reference sequence). The CDR3 DNA follows: TGTGCCAGCAGTCCCCGGGGTTTCAACATTCAGTACTTC. Protein sequence: CASSPRGFNIQYF.

The CDR3 nucleotides are TGTGCCACCAGCAGGGTGGACAGGGTAAATCAGCCCCAGCATTTT. Amino acid sequence: CATSRVDRVNQPQHF. The V call is TRBV15, the J call TRBJ1-5; 8 bases align to TRBD1. This CDR3 has 15 residues. In germline, CDR1 is LNHNV, CDR2 YYDKDF (reference sequence). Trimming took 3 bases from V and 4 from J; bases not matched to a gene: 5.

The CDR3 DNA is TGCGCCAGCAGTCACCACGACAGGGGATTCAGCACAGATACGCAGTATTTT. Amino acid sequence: CASSHHDRGFSTDTQYF. The gene calls are TRBV23-1 and TRBJ2-3, with 8 bases aligning to TRBD1. TRBV23-1 is reported as an ORF; its role is uncertain. Losses at the gene ends were 3 bases for V and 0 bases for J; bases not matched to a gene: 8. This CDR3 contains 17 residues.

The chain has TRBV19 and TRBJ1-1; no clear D gene. The CDR3 is 13 amino acids. V was shortened by 7 bases and J by 0 bases, with 9 bases between the two germline ends. CDR1 and CDR2 from the germline V gene are LNHDA and SQIVND (reference sequence). CDR3 nucleotide sequence: TGTGCCAGTATCTCTTATCTGAACACTGAAGCTTTCTTT. Protein: CASISYLNTEAFF.

The rearrangement joins TRBV6-5 to TRBJ2-1, with 8 bases matching TRBD2. Germline CDR1 and CDR2: MNHEY and SVGAGI. V lost 6 bases and J lost 3; bases outside the gene matches: 7. CDR3 size: 15 residues. The chain's CDR3 is CASSLSGRLYNEQFF. CDR3 bases: TGTGCCAGCAGCCTAAGCGGGAGACTCTACAATGAGCAGTTCTTC.

The rearrangement joins TRBV28 to TRBJ1-1; D not resolved. Germline V lookup: CDR1 MDHEN, CDR2 SYDVKM. The CDR3 consists of 14 residues. Trimming stripped 6 bases from V and 1 base from J, with 12 bases between. This CDR3 reads CASRPESWNTEAFF. The CDR3 bases are TGTGCCAGCAGACCCGAAAGCTGGAACACTGAAGCTTTCTTT.

The V and J genes are TRBV25-1 and TRBJ1-1; D possibly corresponds to TRBD1 (5 bases). Germline values: CDR1 MGHDK, CDR2 SYGVNS. Trimming took off 7 bases at V and 3 bases at J, with 9 bases between the two ends. The CDR3 length is 12 residues. The CDR3 region has the DNA TGTGCCAGCATGCTAGGGGACACTGAAGCTTTCTTT. This codes for CASMLGDTEAFF.

V usage is TRBV27 and J usage is TRBJ1-2; 10 bases align to TRBD1. This CDR3 contains 16 residues. Germline V gives CDR1 MNHEY, CDR2 SMNVEV (reference sequence). The junction had 12 bases not matched to a gene; V was cut back by 3 bases and J by 8 bases. The CDR3 here is CASSLASGQGRRGYTF. CDR3 bases: TGTGCCAGCAGTTTGGCCTCGGGACAGGGGAGGCGAGGCTACACCTTC.

The chain links TRBV19 to TRBJ2-2; TRBD1 aligns across 8 bases. The germline V gene encodes CDR1 LNHDA and CDR2 SQIVND (reference sequence). The CDR3 covers 15 residues. The ends lost 6 bases at V and 4 bases at J; junction bases unmatched: 7. CDR3 region: CASSLDRGRTGELFF. DNA of the CDR3: TGTGCCAGTAGCTTAGACAGGGGACGCACCGGGGAGCTGTTTTTT. Complete variable domain (other parts from reference TRBV19 and TRBJ2-2): DGGITQSPKYLFRKEGQNVTLSCEQNLNHDAMYWYRQDPGQGLRLIYYSQIVNDFQKGDIAEGYSVSREKKESFPLTVTSAQKNPTAFYLCASSLDRGRTGELFFGEGSRLTVL.

The rearrangement uses TRBV2 and TRBJ2-5; no clear D. This CDR3 region has 12 residues. The germline gives CDR1 SNHLY, CDR2 FYNNEI. V lost 7 bases, J lost 2 bases, and 8 bases lay in between. CDR3 nucleotides: TGTGCCAGCACCCAGGCACAAGAGACCCAGTACTTC. Encoded protein: CASTQAQETQYF.

About this clone itself: A read error may produce the germline difference seen at one junction end. The chain links TRBV7-9 to TRBJ1-1; 11 nucleotides agree with TRBD1. The CDR3 consists of 15 residues. The germline V gene encodes CDR1 SEHNR and CDR2 FQNEAQ (reference sequence). In DNA form, the CDR3 reads TGTTCCAGCAGTTCGGGACAGGGGGGGTTCACTGAAGCTTTCTTT. It yields the protein CSSSSGQGGFTEAFF.

This clone appeared a few times. CDR3 DNA sequence: TGTGCCAGCAGCTTGCAGGGACTGACTAATAGGTTTCAGCCCCAGCATTTT. Its protein is CASSLQGLTNRFQPQHF. The V gene is TRBV7-8, the J gene TRBJ1-5; D is perhaps TRBD1 (5 bases). Germline V gene lookup returns CDR1 SGHVS and CDR2 FQNEAQ. Trimming cost V 3 bases and J 6 bases, with 21 bases left between them. The CDR3 covers 17 residues.

This chain joins TRBV19 and TRBJ1-1, with D hard to call. From germline, CDR1 is LNHDA and CDR2 SQIVND (reference sequence). V lost 7 bases, J lost 4 bases, and 13 bases lay in between. CDR3 length: 13 amino acids. The CDR3 protein is CASNDRSVTEAFF. The CDR3, as DNA: TGTGCCAGTAATGATCGGAGTGTCACTGAAGCTTTCTTT.

This clone has a handful of counts. The V gene is TRBV4-1, the J gene TRBJ2-7, with 7 bases aligning to TRBD2. The V gene end was trimmed by 0 bases and the J gene end by 0 bases; junction bases not matched to a gene: 5. The CDR3 consists of 16 residues. Germline loops: CDR1 MGHRA, CDR2 YSYEKL. CDR3 residues: CASSQEGRTSSYEQYF. CDR3 nucleotide sequence: TGCGCCAGCAGCCAAGAAGGAAGGACTAGCTCCTACGAGCAGTACTTC.

The chain couples TRBV9 to TRBJ1-1; 9 nucleotides align to TRBD1. In germline, CDR1 is SGDLS, CDR2 YYNGEE. This CDR3 is 12 amino acids long. The ends lost 5 bases at V and 9 bases at J; junction bases unmatched: 5. The CDR3 loop is CASSPGQGQAFF. The DNA for the CDR3 is TGTGCCAGCAGTCCCGGACAGGGGCAAGCTTTCTTT.

V is TRBV19 and J is TRBJ1-1; 11 nucleotides match TRBD1. This CDR3 contains 14 residues. Trimming took 5 bases from V and 5 from J; bases not matched to a gene: 4. The germline V gene encodes CDR1 LNHDA and CDR2 SQIVND (reference sequence). The CDR3 spells CASSQWDRGTEAFF. In nucleotides, the CDR3 is TGTGCCAGTAGTCAATGGGACAGGGGGACTGAAGCTTTCTTT.

The CDR3 coding sequence is TGTGCCATCTTACAGGGCTTAGGACAGCCCCAGCATTTT. This translates into CAILQGLGQPQHF. The chain couples TRBV28 to TRBJ1-5; the D gene is possibly TRBD1 (6 bases). Germline V gene lookup returns CDR1 MDHEN and CDR2 SYDVKM. Deletions cut 10 bases from V and 7 bases from J, with 17 bases between. This CDR3 is 13 amino acids long.

The genes are TRBV9 and TRBJ2-3; D is unclear. The germline CDR1 and CDR2 sequences are SGDLS and YYNGEE. This CDR3 comprises 11 residues. Trimming took 4 bases from V and 6 from J, leaving 6 bases between them. The CDR3 sequence: CASSPQDTQYF. The CDR3 coding sequence is TGTGCCAGCAGCCCCCAGGATACGCAGTATTTT. The variable domain in full, with the rest retrieved from reference TRBV9 and TRBJ2-3, is DSGVTQTPKHLITATGQRVTLRCSPRSGDLSVYWYQQSLDQGLQFLIQYYNGEERAKGNILERFSAQQFPDLHSELNLSSLELGDSALYFCASSPQDTQYFGPGTRLTVL.

The chain combines TRBV7-8 with TRBJ1-2; 7 nucleotides agree with TRBD1. V lost 6 bases, J lost 9 bases, and 7 bases stayed unmatched. Per the germline V gene, CDR1 is SGHVS and CDR2 is FQNEAQ. The CDR3 has 12 residues. CDR3 nucleotide sequence: TGTGCCAGCAGTTCGACAGGGACGCGCTACACCTTC. Protein sequence: CASSSTGTRYTF.

The table lists this clone with a count of one. The rearrangement links TRBV7-2 to TRBJ1-2; a weak D match, TRBD1 (5 bases). The CDR3 loop spans 13 amino acids. Germline V gene lookup returns CDR1 SGHTA and CDR2 FQGNSA. With 1 base removed from V and 5 bases from J, the gap between germline ends came to 8 bases. CDR3 in amino acids: CASSLGRGYGYTF. As DNA, the CDR3 is TGTGCCAGCAGCTTAGGTCGGGGGTATGGCTACACCTTC.

The J gene is TRBJ2-6, the V gene TRBV28; 8 bases are a match to TRBD1. The ends lost 2 bases at V and 1 base at J; junction bases unmatched: 1. Germline CDR1 reads MDHEN; CDR2 reads SYDVKM. There are 16 residues in the CDR3. The CDR3 DNA sequence: TGTGCCAGCAGTTTACAGGGGGCTTCTGGGGCCAACGTCCTGACTTTC. It specifies CASSLQGASGANVLTF.

The V call is TRBV6-1, the J call TRBJ2-7; 10 positions agree with TRBD1. Germline assignment: CDR1 MNHNS and CDR2 SASEGT. This CDR3 contains 14 residues. The V gene end was trimmed by 8 bases and the J gene end by 4 bases; junction bases not matched to a gene: 8. CDR3 residues: CASDRGQSVYEQYF. The CDR3, as DNA: TGTGCCAGCGACAGGGGGCAATCGGTGTACGAGCAGTACTTC.

The chain has TRBV19 and TRBJ2-3; 7 bases agree with TRBD1. V was pared by 0 bases and J by 2 bases, with 8 bases of the junction left unmatched. The germline V gene encodes CDR1 LNHDA and CDR2 SQIVND (reference sequence). The CDR3 contains 17 residues. This chain's CDR3 is CASSIELRQGHTDTQYF. CDR3 nucleotides: TGTGCCAGTAGTATAGAACTCCGACAGGGACACACAGATACGCAGTATTTT.

The chain joins TRBV18 to TRBJ1-1; 7 bases are shared with TRBD1. The germline V gene encodes CDR1 KGHSH and CDR2 LQKENI. CDR3 length: 15 amino acids. V lost 2 bases and J lost 9; bases outside the gene matches: 12. CDR3 nucleotide sequence: TGTGCCAGCTCACCATCAGGGGGAGGCACACGGAAAGCTTTCTTT. This sequence encodes CASSPSGGGTRKAFF.

The chain combines TRBV4-2 with TRBJ1-5; a weak D match, TRBD1 (5 bases). V lost 1 base and J 2 bases, leaving 21 bases between the germline ends. CDR1 and CDR2 (germline): LGHNA, YNFKEQ. This CDR3 has 19 amino acids. CDR3 protein: CASSQGPLGQGMGNQPQHF. The CDR3 region has the DNA TGTGCCAGCAGCCAAGGCCCCCTTGGGCAGGGAATGGGCAATCAGCCCCAGCATTTT.